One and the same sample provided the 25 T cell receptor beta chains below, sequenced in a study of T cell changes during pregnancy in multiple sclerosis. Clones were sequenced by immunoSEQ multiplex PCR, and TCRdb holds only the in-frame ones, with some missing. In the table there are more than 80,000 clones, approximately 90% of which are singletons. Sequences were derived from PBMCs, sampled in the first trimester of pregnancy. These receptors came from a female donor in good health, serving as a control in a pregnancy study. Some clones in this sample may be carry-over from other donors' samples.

The CDR3 DNA follows: TGTGCCAGCAGTACCCGGGACAGCGGGAGTTCGTACGAGCAGTACTTC. Translation: CASSTRDSGSSYEQYF. This chain uses TRBV28 with TRBJ2-7, with D possibly TRBD2 on 8 matching bases. V was pared by 5 bases and J by 4 bases, with 21 bases between. CDR1 and CDR2 from the germline V gene are MDHEN and SYDVKM. The CDR3 covers 16 residues.

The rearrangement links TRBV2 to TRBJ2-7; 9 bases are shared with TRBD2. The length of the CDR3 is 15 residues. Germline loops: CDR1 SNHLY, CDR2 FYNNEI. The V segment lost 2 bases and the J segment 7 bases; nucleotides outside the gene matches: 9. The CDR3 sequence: CASSEYLAGVKEQYF. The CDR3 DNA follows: TGTGCCAGCAGTGAATATTTAGCGGGAGTAAAAGAGCAGTACTTC. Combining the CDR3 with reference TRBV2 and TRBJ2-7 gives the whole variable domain EPEVTQTPSHQVTQMGQEVILRCVPISNHLYFYWYRQILGQKVEFLVSFYNNEISEKSEIFDDQFSVERPDGSNFTLKIRSTKLEDSAMYFCASSEYLAGVKEQYFGPGTRLTVT.

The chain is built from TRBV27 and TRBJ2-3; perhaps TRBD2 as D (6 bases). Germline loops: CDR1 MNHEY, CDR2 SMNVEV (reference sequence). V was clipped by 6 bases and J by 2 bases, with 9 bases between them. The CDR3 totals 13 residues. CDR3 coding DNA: TGTGCCAGCAGGGTAGCGGTCACAGATACGCAGTATTTT. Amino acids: CASRVAVTDTQYF.

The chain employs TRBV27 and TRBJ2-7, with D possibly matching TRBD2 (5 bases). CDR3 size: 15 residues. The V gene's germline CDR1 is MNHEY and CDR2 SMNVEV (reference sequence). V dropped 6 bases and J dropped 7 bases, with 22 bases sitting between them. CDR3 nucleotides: TGTGCCAGCAGCAGCGTCCGCTACCCTCGGAGGGAGCAGTACTTC. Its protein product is CASSSVRYPRREQYF.

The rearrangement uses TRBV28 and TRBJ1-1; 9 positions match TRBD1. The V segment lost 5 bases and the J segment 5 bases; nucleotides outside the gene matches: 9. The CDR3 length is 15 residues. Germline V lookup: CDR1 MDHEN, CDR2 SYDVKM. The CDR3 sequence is CASSTPGQGRTEAFF. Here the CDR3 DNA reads TGTGCCAGCAGTACCCCGGGACAGGGTCGGACTGAAGCTTTCTTT.

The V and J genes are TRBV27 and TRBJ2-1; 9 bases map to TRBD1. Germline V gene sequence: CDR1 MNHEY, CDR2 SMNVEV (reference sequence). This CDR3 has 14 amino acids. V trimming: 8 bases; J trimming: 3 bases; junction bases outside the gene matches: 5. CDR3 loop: CASYRGQNYNEQFF. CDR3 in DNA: TGTGCCAGCTACAGGGGGCAGAACTACAATGAGCAGTTCTTC.

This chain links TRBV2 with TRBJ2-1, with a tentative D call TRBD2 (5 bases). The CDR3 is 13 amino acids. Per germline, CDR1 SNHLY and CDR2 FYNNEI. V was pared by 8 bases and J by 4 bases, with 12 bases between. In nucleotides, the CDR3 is TGTGCCAGCCGAAGCGGTCTATACAATGAGCAGTTCTTC. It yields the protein CASRSGLYNEQFF.

The CDR3 here is CASIAGRAGELFF. CDR3 nucleotides: TGTGCCAGCATAGCAGGGAGGGCCGGGGAGCTGTTTTTT. The chain is built from TRBV2 and TRBJ2-2, with 7 positions matching TRBD2. CDR1 and CDR2 from the germline V gene are SNHLY and FYNNEI. The junction had 5 bases not matched to a gene; V was cut back by 7 bases and J by 6 bases. The CDR3 sequence is 13 residues long.

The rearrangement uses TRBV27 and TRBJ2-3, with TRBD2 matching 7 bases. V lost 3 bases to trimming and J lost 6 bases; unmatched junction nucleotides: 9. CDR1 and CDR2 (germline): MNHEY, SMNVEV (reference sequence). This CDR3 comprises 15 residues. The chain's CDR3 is CASSFRDYPSDTQYF. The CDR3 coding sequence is TGTGCCAGCAGTTTTCGGGACTACCCTTCGGATACGCAGTATTTT.

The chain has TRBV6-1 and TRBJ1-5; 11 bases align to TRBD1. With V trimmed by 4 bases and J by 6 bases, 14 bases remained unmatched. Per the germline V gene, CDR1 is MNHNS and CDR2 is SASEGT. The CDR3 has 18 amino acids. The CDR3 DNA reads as TGTGCCAGCAGTGCTTTCACCGGGACAGGGGGTCTGCGTCAGCCCCAGCATTTT. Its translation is CASSAFTGTGGLRQPQHF.

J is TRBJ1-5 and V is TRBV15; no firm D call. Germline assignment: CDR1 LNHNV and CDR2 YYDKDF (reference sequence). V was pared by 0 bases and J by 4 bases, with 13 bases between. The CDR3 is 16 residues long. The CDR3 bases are TGTGCCACCAGCAGAGATAGGTCGGGAGGGAATCAGCCCCAGCATTTT. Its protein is CATSRDRSGGNQPQHF.

As DNA, the CDR3 is TGCGCCAGCAGGTTTCAGGGGGACCAAGAGACCCAGTACTTC. This gives the protein CASRFQGDQETQYF. The V and J genes are TRBV5-1 and TRBJ2-5; TRBD1 matches 7 bases. Losses at the gene ends were 5 bases for V and 0 bases for J; bases not matched to a gene: 4. The length of the CDR3 is 14 residues. Germline V gives CDR1 SGHRS, CDR2 YFSETQ.

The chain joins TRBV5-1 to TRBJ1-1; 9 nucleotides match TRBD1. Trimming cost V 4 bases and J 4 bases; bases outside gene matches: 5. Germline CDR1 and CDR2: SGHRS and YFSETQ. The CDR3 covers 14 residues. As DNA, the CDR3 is TGCGCCAGCAGCCGGGACAGGGAAGGCACTGAAGCTTTCTTT. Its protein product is CASSRDREGTEAFF.

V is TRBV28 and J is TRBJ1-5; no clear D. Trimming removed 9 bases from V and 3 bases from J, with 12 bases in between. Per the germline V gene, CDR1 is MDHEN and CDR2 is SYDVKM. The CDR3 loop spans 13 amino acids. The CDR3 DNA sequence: TGTGCCAGGGCCGGGGATGTCAATCAGCCCCAGCATTTT. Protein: CARAGDVNQPQHF.

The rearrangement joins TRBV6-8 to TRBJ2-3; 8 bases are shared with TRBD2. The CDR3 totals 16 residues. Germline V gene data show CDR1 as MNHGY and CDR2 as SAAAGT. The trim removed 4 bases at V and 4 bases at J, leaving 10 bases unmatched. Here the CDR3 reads CASSLPGGGRADTQYF. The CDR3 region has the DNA TGTGCCAGCAGTTTGCCGGGGGGGGGAAGAGCAGATACGCAGTATTTT.

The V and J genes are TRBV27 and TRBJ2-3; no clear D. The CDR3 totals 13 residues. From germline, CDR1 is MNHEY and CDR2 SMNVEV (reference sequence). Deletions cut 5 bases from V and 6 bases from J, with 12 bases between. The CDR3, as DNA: TGTGCCAGCAGTGTTCGGTTGAGGGATACGCAGTATTTT. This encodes CASSVRLRDTQYF.

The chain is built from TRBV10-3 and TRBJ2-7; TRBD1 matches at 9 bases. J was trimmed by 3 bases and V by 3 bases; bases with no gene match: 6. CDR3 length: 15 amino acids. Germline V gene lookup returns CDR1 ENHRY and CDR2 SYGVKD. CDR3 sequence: CAISDPGQGLYEQYF. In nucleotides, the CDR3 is TGTGCCATCAGTGATCCCGGACAGGGGCTCTACGAGCAGTACTTC.

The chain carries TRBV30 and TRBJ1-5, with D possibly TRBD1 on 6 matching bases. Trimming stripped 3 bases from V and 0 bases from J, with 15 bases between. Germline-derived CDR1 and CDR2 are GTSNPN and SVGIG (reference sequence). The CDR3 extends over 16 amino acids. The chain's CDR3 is CAWSRPSGVSNQPQHF. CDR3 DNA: TGTGCCTGGAGCCGACCCTCAGGGGTTAGCAATCAGCCCCAGCATTTT.

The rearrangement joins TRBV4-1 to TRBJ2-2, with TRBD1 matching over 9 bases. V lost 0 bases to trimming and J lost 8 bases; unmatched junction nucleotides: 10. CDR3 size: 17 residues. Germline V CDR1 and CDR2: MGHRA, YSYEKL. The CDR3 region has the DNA TGCGCCAGCAGCCAAGATCAGGGGACAGGGCTTAGGGGGGAGCTGTTTTTT. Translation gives CASSQDQGTGLRGELFF.

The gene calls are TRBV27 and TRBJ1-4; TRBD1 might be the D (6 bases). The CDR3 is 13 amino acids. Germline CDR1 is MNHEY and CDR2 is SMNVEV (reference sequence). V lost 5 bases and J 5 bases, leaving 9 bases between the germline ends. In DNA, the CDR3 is TGTGCCAGCAGTGGGCAGGGGAATGAAAAACTGTTTTTT. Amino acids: CASSGQGNEKLFF.

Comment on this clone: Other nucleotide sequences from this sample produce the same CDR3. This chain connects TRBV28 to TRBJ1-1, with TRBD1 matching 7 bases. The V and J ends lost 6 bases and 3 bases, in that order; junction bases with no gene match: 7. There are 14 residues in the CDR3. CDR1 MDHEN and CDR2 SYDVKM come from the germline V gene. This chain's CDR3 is CASRSGGYHTEAFF. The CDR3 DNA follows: TGTGCCAGCAGGTCAGGGGGGTACCACACTGAAGCTTTCTTT.

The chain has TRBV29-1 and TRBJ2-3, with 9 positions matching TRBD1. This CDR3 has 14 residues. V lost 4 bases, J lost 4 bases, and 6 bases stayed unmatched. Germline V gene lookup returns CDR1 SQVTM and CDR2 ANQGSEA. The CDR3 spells CSVGTGASSDTQYF. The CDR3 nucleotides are TGCAGCGTTGGGACAGGGGCGAGTTCAGATACGCAGTATTTT.

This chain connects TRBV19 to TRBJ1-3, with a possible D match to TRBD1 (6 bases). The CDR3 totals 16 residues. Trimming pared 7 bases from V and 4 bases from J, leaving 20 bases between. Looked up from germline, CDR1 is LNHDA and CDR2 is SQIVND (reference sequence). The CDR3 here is CASTPAQTGRGNTIYF. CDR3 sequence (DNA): TGTGCCAGTACTCCAGCTCAGACAGGACGCGGAAACACCATATATTTT.

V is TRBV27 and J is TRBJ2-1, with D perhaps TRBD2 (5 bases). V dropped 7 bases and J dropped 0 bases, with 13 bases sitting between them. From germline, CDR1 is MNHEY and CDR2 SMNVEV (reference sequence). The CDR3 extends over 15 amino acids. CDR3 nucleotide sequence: TGTGCCAGCACCCGAATAGCGAACTCCTACAATGAGCAGTTCTTC. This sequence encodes CASTRIANSYNEQFF.

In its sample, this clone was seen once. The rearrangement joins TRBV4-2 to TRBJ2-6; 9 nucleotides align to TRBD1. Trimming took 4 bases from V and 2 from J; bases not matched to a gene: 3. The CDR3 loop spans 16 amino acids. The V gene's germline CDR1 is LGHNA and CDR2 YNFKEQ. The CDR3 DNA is TGTGCCAGCAGCCCACGGACAGGGGCTGGGGCCAACGTCCTGACTTTC. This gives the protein CASSPRTGAGANVLTF.